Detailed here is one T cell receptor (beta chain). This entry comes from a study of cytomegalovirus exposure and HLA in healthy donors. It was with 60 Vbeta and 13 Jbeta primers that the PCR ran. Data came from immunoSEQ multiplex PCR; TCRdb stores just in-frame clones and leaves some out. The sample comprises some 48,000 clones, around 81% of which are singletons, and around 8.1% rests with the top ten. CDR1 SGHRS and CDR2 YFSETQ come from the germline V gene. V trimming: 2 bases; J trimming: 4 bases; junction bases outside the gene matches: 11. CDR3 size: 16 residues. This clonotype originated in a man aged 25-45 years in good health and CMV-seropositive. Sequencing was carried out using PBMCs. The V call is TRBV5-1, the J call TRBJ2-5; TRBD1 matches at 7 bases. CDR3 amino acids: CASSFVLTGSGETQYF. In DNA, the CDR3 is TGCGCCAGCAGCTTTGTCCTGACAGGGTCAGGAGAGACCCAGTACTTC.